This TCR beta chain is from a study of T cell responses to AZD1222 COVID-19 vaccine. CDR3 length equals 12 residues. V was cut by 4 bases and J by 11 bases, with 15 bases left in between. Germline V gene data show CDR1 as SQVTM and CDR2 as ANQGSEA. Concerning this clone: Its target is not known.

Method: immunoSEQ multiplex PCR; TCRdb's copy keeps in-frame clones and lacks some. The data show 120,000 or so clones, with 80% to 95% seen just once and under 4.5% held by the top ten. General study findings and limits: Sampled repertoires all dated from after the peak T cell response. There were mostly white British donors and more females than males, and clonal diversity was possibly underestimated. CD4 TCRs associated with vaccination spanned spike, dominating at 160-218 and 743-854.

This TCR was recovered from an adult who received the MenACWY meningococcal vaccine as a control. This material consisted of peripheral blood, taken 28 days after the second dose of the MenACWY control vaccine. The V gene is TRBV29-1, the J gene TRBJ1-5, with D possibly TRBD1 on 6 matching bases. The CDR3, as DNA: TGCAGCGTTGCAGCAGGGGACTTGACCCAGCATTTT. Translating gives CSVAAGDLTQHF.